The clone carrying this TCR beta chain was detected a few times. Antigen: not known. From germline, CDR1 is SGDLS and CDR2 YYNGEE. The V and J ends lost 7 bases and 0 bases, in that order; junction bases with no gene match: 7. This CDR3 region has 14 residues. A second PCR, run for about 7 to 12 cycles, used a sample-barcoded 5' primer plus a J-beta primer mix. TCRdb used MiXCR to reprocess the 5' RACE reads, holding one entry per CDR3 protein. The data show about 640,000 distinct CDR3 sequences, roughly 58% seen once. This record comes from a study of blood T cells in healthy people across ages. General study points: Estimated diversity across one million T cells was deemed an underestimate. A strong correlation between TCR beta diversity and naive T cell percentage was seen.

The specimen was blood. The V and J genes are TRBV9 and TRBJ2-7, with TRBD2 matching 7 bases. This TCR was recovered from a man in his 60s in good health. The DNA of the CDR3 is TGTGCCAGCGGAGCGGGGTCAGGCTCCTACGAGCAGTACTTC. It codes for CASGAGSGSYEQYF.